A selection of T cell receptor beta chains follows, all from one sample in a study of control samples from healthy donors and cancer patients. Clones were read by immunoSEQ multiplex PCR, and TCRdb kept only the in-frame ones, dropping some. The sample contains a few hundred thousand clones, approximately 92% of which appear only once. The sequenced sample was PBMCs. These receptors were taken from a man between 40 and 49 years old with head and neck cancer. Both conserved end residues are part of each CDR3. Each record gives: D gene, V gene, J gene, clone size, CDR3 DNA, CDR3 protein. D genes are given only for firm matches. A row's size may be missing; if present it is once, few, many or a size class.

>TRBD2|TRBV16|TRBJ2-3|.
TGTGCCAGCAGCCAGGCTACTAGCGACAGCACAGATACGCAGTATTTT
CASSQATSDSTDTQYF
>.|TRBV3-1/TRBV3-2|TRBJ1-6|.
TGTGCCAGCAGCCCAGGGCCTGGTTCACCCCTCCACTTT
CASSPGPGSPLHF
>.|TRBV7-3|TRBJ2-3|.
TGTGCCAGCAGCTTAGCGGGGAGCACAGATACGCAGTATTTT
CASSLAGSTDTQYF
>.|TRBV12-3/TRBV12-4|TRBJ1-1|.
TGTGCCAGCACCCCTGGTGGGCTGGCTTTCTTT
CASTPGGLAFF
>.|TRBV7-8|TRBJ2-3|.
TGTGCCAGCAGCTTCAGGGGACGGAACACAGATACGCAGTATTTT
CASSFRGRNTDTQYF
>TRBD2|TRBV11-2|TRBJ2-5|few
TGTGCCAGCAGCCTACTAGCGTCTAAGGCAGAGACCCAGTACTTC
CASSLLASKAETQYF
>.|TRBV27|TRBJ2-1|.
TGTGCCAGCAGGACCTCCGGGACTTCGCAGTTCTTC
CASRTSGTSQFF
>.|TRBV28|TRBJ2-5|.
TGTGCCAGCAGCCCTGGGATAGTTGGGCCAGTTTTAGAGACCCAGTACTTC
CASSPGIVGPVLETQYF
>.|TRBV9|TRBJ2-1|.
TGTGCCAGCAGCCCAGGAGGAGGCGATGAGCAGTTCTTC
CASSPGGGDEQFF
>.|TRBV28|TRBJ2-5|.
TGTGCCAGCACCAGAGGGCCGCCGGAGACCCAGTACTTC
CASTRGPPETQYF
>TRBD1|TRBV7-2|TRBJ1-4|.
TGTGCCAGCAGCTTCGGGACAGGGAATGAAAAACTGTTTTTT
CASSFGTGNEKLFF
>TRBD1|TRBV10-3|TRBJ1-1|few
TGTGCCATCAGGGGGGACAGGGATATGAACACTGAAGCTTTCTTT
CAIRGDRDMNTEAFF
>TRBD1|TRBV4-1|TRBJ1-6|few
TGCGCCAGCAGCTCGACAGGGGGATCACCCCTCCACTTT
CASSSTGGSPLHF
>.|TRBV11-2|TRBJ1-1|.
TGTGCCAGCAGCTTAGCTCCAGGTAACACTGAAGCTTTCTTT
CASSLAPGNTEAFF
>TRBD1|TRBV6-5|TRBJ2-3|.
TGTGCCAGCCAACAGGGGGGCACAGATACGCAGTATTTT
CASQQGGTDTQYF
>.|TRBV2|TRBJ1-5|.
TGTGCCAGCAGTGATAAGGTCACCGGGAATCAGCCCCAGCATTTT
CASSDKVTGNQPQHF
>.|TRBV5-1|TRBJ1-5|.
TGCGCCAGCAGCTTAAGGGAAGATCAGCCCCAGCATTTT
CASSLREDQPQHF
>.|TRBV3-1/TRBV3-2|TRBJ1-2|few
TGTGCCAGCAAGGGGACCTCTAGGTATGGCTACACCTTC
CASKGTSRYGYTF
>TRBD1|TRBV7-2|TRBJ1-3|.
TGTGCCAGCAGCTTAGCGACAGGGCGGCAGGACACCATATATTTT
CASSLATGRQDTIYF
>.|TRBV7-9|TRBJ1-1|.
TGTGCCAGCAGCTTAGCAGGGGCAGGAAGGAACACTGAAGCTTTCTTT
CASSLAGAGRNTEAFF
>TRBD1|TRBV24-1|TRBJ2-2|.
TGTGCCACCAGTGACCCTGGACAGGCCCCCGACACCGGGGAGCTGTTTTTT
CATSDPGQAPDTGELFF
>.|TRBV12-5|TRBJ2-3|.
TGTGCTAGTGGGACCGGGACCTCCAAAGATACGCAGTATTTT
CASGTGTSKDTQYF
>.|TRBV6-2/TRBV6-3|TRBJ2-5|once
TGTGCCAGCAGTTACTCCTCATGGGGAGACCAAGAGACCCAGTACTTC
CASSYSSWGDQETQYF
>.|TRBV6-5|TRBJ2-2|.
TGTGCCAGCAGTTACTCGCCAGGGAACACCGGGGAGCTGTTTTTT
CASSYSPGNTGELFF
>.|TRBV5-6|TRBJ1-2|.
TGTGCCAGCAGCTTGGTGAATTATGGCTACACCTTC
CASSLVNYGYTF
>.|TRBV14|TRBJ1-3|.
TGTGCCAGCGGGCAAAAGAGCCTGTTCTCTGGAAACACCATATATTTT
CASGQKSLFSGNTIYF
>.|TRBV6-5|TRBJ2-7|few
TGTGCCAGCAGTAATGGAGGGACCGAGCAGTACTTC
CASSNGGTEQYF
>.|TRBV18|TRBJ1-1|.
TGTGCCAGCTCACTTGGGGTCGCGGGGATGAACACTGAAGCTTTCTTT
CASSLGVAGMNTEAFF
>.|TRBV5-1|TRBJ1-5|.
TGCGCCAGCAGCACAGTCAGTGATCAGCCCCAGCATTTT
CASSTVSDQPQHF
>.|TRBV6-5|TRBJ2-1|.
TGTGCCAGCAGCGTGGTCTACAATGAGCAGTTCTTC
CASSVVYNEQFF
>TRBD1|TRBV2|TRBJ1-1|.
TGTGCCAGCAGAAGGGACAGGATGAACACTGAAGCTTTCTTT
CASRRDRMNTEAFF
>.|TRBV6-6|TRBJ2-7|.
TGTGCCAGCAGTTCCCCCGGGTGGGGGATTTCCTACGAGCAGTACTTC
CASSSPGWGISYEQYF
>.|TRBV19|TRBJ2-3|.
TGTGCCAGTAGTATTGGACTACACCCCGACACAGATACGCAGTATTTT
CASSIGLHPDTDTQYF
>.|TRBV19|TRBJ1-2|.
TGTGCCAGTAGTATAGACGCTGGGGCTGGCTACACCTTC
CASSIDAGAGYTF
>.|TRBV27|TRBJ2-7|.
TGTGCCAGCAGTTTAACCCCAGCGTTCTACGAGCAGTACTTC
CASSLTPAFYEQYF
>.|TRBV7-3|TRBJ1-2|.
TGTGCCAGCAGCTCTATAGACGGAACTGGCTACACCTTC
CASSSIDGTGYTF
>.|TRBV11-2|TRBJ2-5|.
TGTGCCAGCAGCTTAGAAGTGAGCGGAGAGACCCAGTACTTC
CASSLEVSGETQYF
>.|TRBV16|TRBJ1-2|.
TGTGCCAGCAGCCAATCCGGCAGGGCTCTTGGCTACACCTTC
CASSQSGRALGYTF